This T cell receptor beta chain was documented in a study of shared clonotypes between healthy human individuals. V shed 6 bases and J shed 4 bases, with 15 bases lying between them. The CDR3 has 14 residues. In germline, CDR1 is MDHEN, CDR2 SYDVKM. Positively selected for CCR7, the CD45RO-negative cells used as naive CD8 cells excluded terminally differentiated effector memory CD45RA+ cells. Over several immunoSEQ plates, each subset's genomic DNA was distributed in even portions. Libraries were prepared by immunoSEQ multiplex PCR; TCRdb keeps only in-frame clonotypes and omits some of them. Of approximately 600,000 clones in the sample, roughly 95% were seen once.

The sequenced material came from naive CD8+ T cells sorted from blood. This clonotype originated in a woman aged 30 to 39 in good health. The gene calls are TRBV28 and TRBJ1-1; tentative D call: TRBD1 (5 bases). This CDR3 reads CASSRTTEATEAFF. In nucleotides, the CDR3 is TGTGCCAGCAGCCGGACAACCGAGGCCACTGAAGCTTTCTTT. Complete variable domain (other parts from reference TRBV28 and TRBJ1-1): DVKVTQSSRYLVKRTGEKVFLECVQDMDHENMFWYRQDPGLGLRLIYFSYDVKMKEKGDIPEGYSVSREKKERFSLILESASTNQTSMYLCASSRTTEATEAFFGQGTRLTVV.